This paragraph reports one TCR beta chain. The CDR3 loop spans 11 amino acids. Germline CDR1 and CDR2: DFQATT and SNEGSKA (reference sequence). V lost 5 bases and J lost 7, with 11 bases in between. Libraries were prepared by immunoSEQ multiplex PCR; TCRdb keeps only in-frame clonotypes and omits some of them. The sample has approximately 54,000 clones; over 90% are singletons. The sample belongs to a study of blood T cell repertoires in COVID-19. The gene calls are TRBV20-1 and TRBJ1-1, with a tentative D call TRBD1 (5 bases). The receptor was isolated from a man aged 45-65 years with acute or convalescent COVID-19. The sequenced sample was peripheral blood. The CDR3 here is CSAGRGGEAFF. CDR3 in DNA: TGCAGTGCTGGACGGGGGGGTGAAGCTTTCTTT.